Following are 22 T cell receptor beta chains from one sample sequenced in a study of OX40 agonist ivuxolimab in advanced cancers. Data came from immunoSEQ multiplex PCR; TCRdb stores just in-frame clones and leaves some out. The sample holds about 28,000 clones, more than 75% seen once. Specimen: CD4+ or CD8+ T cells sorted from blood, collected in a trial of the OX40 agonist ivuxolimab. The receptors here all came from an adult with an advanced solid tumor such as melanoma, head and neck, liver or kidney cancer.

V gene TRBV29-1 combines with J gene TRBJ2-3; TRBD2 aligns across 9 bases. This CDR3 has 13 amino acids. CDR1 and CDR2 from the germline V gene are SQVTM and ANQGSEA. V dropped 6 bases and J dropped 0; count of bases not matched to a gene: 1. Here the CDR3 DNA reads TGCAGCGTAACTAGCGGGAGCACAGATACGCAGTATTTT. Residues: CSVTSGSTDTQYF.

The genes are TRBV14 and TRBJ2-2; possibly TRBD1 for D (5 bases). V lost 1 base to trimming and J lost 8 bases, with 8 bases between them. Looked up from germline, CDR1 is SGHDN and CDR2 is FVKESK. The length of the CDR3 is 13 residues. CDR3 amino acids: CASSQVRTGELFF. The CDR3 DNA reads TGTGCCAGCAGCCAAGTACGGACAGGGGAGCTGTTTTTT. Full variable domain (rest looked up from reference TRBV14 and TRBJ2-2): EAGVTQFPSHSVIEKGQTVTLRCDPISGHDNLYWYRRVMGKEIKFLLHFVKESKQDESGMPNNRFLAERTGGTYSTLKVQPAELEDSGVYFCASSQVRTGELFFGEGSRLTVL.

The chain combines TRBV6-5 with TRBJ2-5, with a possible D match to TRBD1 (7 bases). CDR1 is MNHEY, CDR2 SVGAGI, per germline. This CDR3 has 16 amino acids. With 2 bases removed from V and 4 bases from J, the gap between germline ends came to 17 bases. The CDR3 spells CASSYRFRGVGETQYF. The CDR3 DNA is TGTGCCAGCAGTTACAGGTTCAGGGGGGTCGGAGAGACCCAGTACTTC.

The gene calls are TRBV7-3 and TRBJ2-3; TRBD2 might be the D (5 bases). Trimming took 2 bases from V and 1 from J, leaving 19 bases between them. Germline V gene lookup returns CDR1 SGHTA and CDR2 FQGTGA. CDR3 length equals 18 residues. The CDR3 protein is CASSLFPPGLERTDTQYF. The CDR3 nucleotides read TGTGCCAGCAGCTTATTTCCTCCCGGACTCGAACGCACAGATACGCAGTATTTT.

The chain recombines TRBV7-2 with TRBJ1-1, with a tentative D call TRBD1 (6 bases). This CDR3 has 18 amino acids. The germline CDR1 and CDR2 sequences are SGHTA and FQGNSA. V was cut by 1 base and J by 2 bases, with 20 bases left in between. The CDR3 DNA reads TGTGCCAGCAGCTTAGTATTTACGGGAGGGGGTAAAAACACTGAAGCTTTCTTT. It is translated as CASSLVFTGGGKNTEAFF.

The CDR3 nucleotides are TGTGCCAGCACTAACGAGGGTCCGGGGGGGGAGACCCAGTACTTC. It specifies CASTNEGPGGETQYF. The rearrangement joins TRBV6-5 to TRBJ2-5, with 8 bases aligning to TRBD2. The CDR3 consists of 15 residues. J gave up 5 bases and V 7 bases, and 12 bases lay outside the gene matches. Germline CDR1 reads MNHEY; CDR2 reads SVGAGI.

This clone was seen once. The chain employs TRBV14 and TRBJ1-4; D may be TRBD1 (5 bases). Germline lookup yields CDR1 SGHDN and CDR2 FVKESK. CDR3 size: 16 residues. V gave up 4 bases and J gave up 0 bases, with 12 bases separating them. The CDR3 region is CASSPGPGPTNEKLFF. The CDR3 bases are TGTGCCAGCAGCCCAGGACCAGGGCCAACTAATGAAAAACTGTTTTTT.

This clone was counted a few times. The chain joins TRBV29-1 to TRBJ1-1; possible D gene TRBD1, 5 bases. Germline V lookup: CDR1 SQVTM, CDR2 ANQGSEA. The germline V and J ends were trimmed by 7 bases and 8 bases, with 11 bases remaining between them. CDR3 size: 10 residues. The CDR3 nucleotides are TGCAGCGCCTTGAAGGGGGAAGCTTTCTTT. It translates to CSALKGEAFF.

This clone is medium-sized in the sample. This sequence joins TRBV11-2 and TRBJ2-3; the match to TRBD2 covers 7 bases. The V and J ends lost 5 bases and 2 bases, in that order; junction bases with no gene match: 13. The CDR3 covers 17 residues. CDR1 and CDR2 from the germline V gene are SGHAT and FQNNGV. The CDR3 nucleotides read TGTGCCAGCAGCCCCCCGTCATTGCGGGAGATCACAGATACGCAGTATTTT. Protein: CASSPPSLREITDTQYF.

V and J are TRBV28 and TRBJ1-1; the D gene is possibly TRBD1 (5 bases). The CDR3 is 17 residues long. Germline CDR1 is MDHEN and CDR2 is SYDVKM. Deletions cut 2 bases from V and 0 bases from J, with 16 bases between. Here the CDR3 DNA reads TGTGCCAGCAGTTTAGATTGGGCCAGGGTGATGAACACTGAAGCTTTCTTT. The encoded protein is CASSLDWARVMNTEAFF.

Here the CDR3 DNA reads TGTGCCGCCCAACCGGGGCCTTCCTACGAGCAGTACTTC. Translated, it gives CAAQPGPSYEQYF. The chain combines TRBV6-5 with TRBJ2-7; D may correspond to TRBD1 or TRBD2 (5 bases each). This CDR3 region has 13 residues. V was clipped by 11 bases and J by 1 base, with 15 bases between them. Germline V gene sequence: CDR1 MNHEY, CDR2 SVGAGI.

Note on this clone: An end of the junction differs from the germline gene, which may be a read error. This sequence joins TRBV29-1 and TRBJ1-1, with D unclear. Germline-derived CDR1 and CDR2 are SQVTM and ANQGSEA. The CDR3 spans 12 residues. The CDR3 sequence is CSAESGFTEAFF. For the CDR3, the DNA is TGCAGCGCTGAATCTGGGTTCACTGAAGCTTTCTTT.

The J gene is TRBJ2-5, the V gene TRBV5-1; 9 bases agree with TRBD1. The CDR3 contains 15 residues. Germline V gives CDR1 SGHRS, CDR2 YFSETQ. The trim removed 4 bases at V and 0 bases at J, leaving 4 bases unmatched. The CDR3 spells CASSTGTGYQETQYF. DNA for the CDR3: TGCGCCAGCAGCACCGGGACAGGGTACCAAGAGACCCAGTACTTC.

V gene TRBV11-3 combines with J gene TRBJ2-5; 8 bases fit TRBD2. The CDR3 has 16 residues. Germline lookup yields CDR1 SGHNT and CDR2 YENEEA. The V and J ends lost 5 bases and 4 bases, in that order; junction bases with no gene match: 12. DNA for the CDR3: TGTGCCAGCAGCCCCACGGGGGGGGAAGATGGAGAGACCCAGTACTTC. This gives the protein CASSPTGGEDGETQYF.

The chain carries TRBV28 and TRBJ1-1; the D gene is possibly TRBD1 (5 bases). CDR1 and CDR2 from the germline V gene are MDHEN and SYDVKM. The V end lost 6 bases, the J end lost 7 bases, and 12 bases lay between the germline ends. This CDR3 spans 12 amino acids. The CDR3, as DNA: TGTGCCAGCAGAGTCTGGGGGGATGAAGCTTTCTTT. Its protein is CASRVWGDEAFF.

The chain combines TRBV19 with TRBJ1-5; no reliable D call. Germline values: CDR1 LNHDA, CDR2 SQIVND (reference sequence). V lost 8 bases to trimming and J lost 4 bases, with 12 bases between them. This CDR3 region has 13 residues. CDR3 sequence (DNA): TGTGCCAGTCTTGGGGTTTGGAATCAGCCCCAGCATTTT. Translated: CASLGVWNQPQHF. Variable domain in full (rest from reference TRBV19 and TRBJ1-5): DGGITQSPKYLFRKEGQNVTLSCEQNLNHDAMYWYRQDPGQGLRLIYYSQIVNDFQKGDIAEGYSVSREKKESFPLTVTSAQKNPTAFYLCASLGVWNQPQHFGDGTRLSIL.

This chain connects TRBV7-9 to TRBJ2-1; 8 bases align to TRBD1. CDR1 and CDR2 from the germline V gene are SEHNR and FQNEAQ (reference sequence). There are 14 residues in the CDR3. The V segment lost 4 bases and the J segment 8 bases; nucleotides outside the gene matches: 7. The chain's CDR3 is CASSSTGVLYEQFF. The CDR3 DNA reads TGTGCCAGCAGCTCGACAGGGGTTTTGTATGAGCAGTTCTTC.

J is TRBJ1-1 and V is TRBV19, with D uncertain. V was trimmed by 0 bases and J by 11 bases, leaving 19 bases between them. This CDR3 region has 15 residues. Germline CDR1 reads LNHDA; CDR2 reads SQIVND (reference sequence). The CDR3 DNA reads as TGTGCCAGTAGTATAGATGAGCGAGGCCTCGCTGGGGCTTTCTTT. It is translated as CASSIDERGLAGAFF.

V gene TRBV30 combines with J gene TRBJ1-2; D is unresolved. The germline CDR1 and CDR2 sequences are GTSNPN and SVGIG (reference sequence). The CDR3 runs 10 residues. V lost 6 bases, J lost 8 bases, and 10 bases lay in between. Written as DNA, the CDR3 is TGTGCCTGTGATCTAAGGGGCTACACCTTC. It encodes CACDLRGYTF.

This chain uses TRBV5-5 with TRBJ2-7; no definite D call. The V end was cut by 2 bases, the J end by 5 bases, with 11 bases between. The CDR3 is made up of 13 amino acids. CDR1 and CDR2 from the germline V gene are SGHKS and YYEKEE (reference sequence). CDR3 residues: CASSFVVEDEQYF. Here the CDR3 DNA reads TGTGCCAGCAGCTTTGTTGTTGAGGACGAGCAGTACTTC.

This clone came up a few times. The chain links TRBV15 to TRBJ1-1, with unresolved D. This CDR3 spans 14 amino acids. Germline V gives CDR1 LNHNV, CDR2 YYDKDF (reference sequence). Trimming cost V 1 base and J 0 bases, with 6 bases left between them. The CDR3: CATSRGGMNTEAFF. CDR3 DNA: TGTGCCACCAGCAGAGGGGGTATGAACACTGAAGCTTTCTTT.

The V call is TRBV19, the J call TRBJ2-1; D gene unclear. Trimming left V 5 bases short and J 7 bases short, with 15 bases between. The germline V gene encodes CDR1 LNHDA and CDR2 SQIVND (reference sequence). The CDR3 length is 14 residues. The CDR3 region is CASSDQWSWNEQFF. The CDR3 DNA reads TGTGCCAGTAGTGACCAATGGAGTTGGAATGAGCAGTTCTTC.